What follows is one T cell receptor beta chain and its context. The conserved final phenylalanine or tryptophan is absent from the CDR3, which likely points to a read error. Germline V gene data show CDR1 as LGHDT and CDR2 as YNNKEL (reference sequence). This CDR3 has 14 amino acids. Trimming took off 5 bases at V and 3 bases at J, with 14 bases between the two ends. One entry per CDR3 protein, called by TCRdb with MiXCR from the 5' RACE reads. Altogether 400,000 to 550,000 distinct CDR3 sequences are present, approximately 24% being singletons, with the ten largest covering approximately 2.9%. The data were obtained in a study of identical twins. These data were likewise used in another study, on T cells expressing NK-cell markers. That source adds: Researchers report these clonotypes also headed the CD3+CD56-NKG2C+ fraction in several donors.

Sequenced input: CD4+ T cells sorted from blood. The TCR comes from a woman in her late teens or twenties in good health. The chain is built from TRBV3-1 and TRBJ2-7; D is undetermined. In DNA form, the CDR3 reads TGTGCCAGCAGCACCCGGGTCGTATTCTACGAGCAGTACATC. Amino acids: CASSTRVVFYEQYI.